Below, 10 T cell receptor beta chains from the same sample are listed, as sequenced in a study of glioma-infiltrating T cells. TCR alpha and beta CDR3 regions were amplified from RNA using iRepertoire nested multiplex PCR. TCRdb passed the multiplex PCR reads through MiXCR, listing each CDR3 protein once. Here the sample spans around 390,000 distinct CDR3 sequences, more than 35% being singletons. Sequenced input: glioma tissue, nonneoplastic brain tissue, or PBMCs (not recorded which). These receptors all come from a human donor with low-grade glioma or glioblastoma, undergoing nonglioma brain surgery, or in good health (not recorded which).

The V call is TRBV4-3, the J call TRBJ1-5; perhaps TRBD1 as D (5 bases). Per germline, CDR1 LGHNA and CDR2 YSLEER. The CDR3 sequence is 17 residues long. The V gene lost 4 bases and the J gene lost 3 bases, with 19 bases spanning the gap. CDR3 coding DNA: TGCGCCAGCAGCCTCCTCTTCGGGGGGGATGACAATCAGCCCCAGCATTTT. Translation gives CASSLLFGGDDNQPQHF.

The J gene is TRBJ1-1, the V gene TRBV5-1; D is ambiguous. The ends were cut back, 0 bases at V and 1 base at J, with 10 bases in the middle. The CDR3 runs 15 residues. The germline CDR1 and CDR2 sequences are SGHRS and YFSETQ. The CDR3 nucleotides are TGCGCCAGCAGCTTGGCCGAACCGGGGAACACTGAAGCTTTCTTT. Its translation is CASSLAEPGNTEAFF.

The rearrangement links TRBV7-9 to TRBJ2-1; tentatively, D is TRBD1 or TRBD2 (5 bases each). The CDR3 sequence is 15 residues long. Germline V gene lookup returns CDR1 SEHNR and CDR2 FQNEAQ (reference sequence). The V end was cut by 5 bases, the J end by 5 bases, with 16 bases between. The chain's CDR3 is CASSGKRDQNNEQFF. CDR3 in DNA: TGTGCCAGCAGCGGCAAGAGGGACCAAAACAATGAGCAGTTCTTC.

The chain carries TRBV20-1 and TRBJ1-6; D possibly corresponds to TRBD1 (5 bases). Germline V gene lookup returns CDR1 DFQATT and CDR2 SNEGSKA (reference sequence). The CDR3 totals 14 residues. V dropped 3 bases and J dropped 10 bases, with 16 bases sitting between them. This CDR3 reads CSASARDEDSPLHF. The DNA for the CDR3 is TGCAGTGCTAGCGCCCGGGACGAGGACTCACCCCTCCACTTT.

This chain joins TRBV7-9 and TRBJ1-2; 8 nucleotides line up with TRBD1. CDR1 is SEHNR and CDR2 is FQNEAQ in the germline V gene (reference sequence). CDR3 length: 15 amino acids. Losses at the gene ends were 5 bases for V and 6 bases for J; bases not matched to a gene: 11. The DNA for the CDR3 is TGTGCCAGCAGCCGATACGGACAGGGAACGAATGGCTACACCTTC. Translation gives CASSRYGQGTNGYTF.

This clonotype was observed a handful of times. The chain links TRBV6-2 or TRBV6-3 to TRBJ2-2, with D possibly being TRBD2 (6 bases). From germline, CDR1 is MNHEY and CDR2 SVGEGT. This CDR3 contains 16 residues. V was cut by 5 bases and J by 3 bases, with 16 bases left in between. CDR3 protein: CASSPGTLGDTGELFF. Here the CDR3 DNA reads TGTGCCAGCAGTCCCGGGACTCTTGGTGACACCGGGGAGCTGTTTTTT.

This clonotype has just a few counts. This chain connects TRBV24-1 to TRBJ1-5; D possibly corresponds to TRBD1 (5 bases). The CDR3 has 12 amino acids. The ends were cut back, 3 bases at V and 7 bases at J, with 6 bases in the middle. Germline V gene sequence: CDR1 KGHDR, CDR2 SFDVKD. As DNA, the CDR3 is TGTGCCACCAGTGATCCAGGGCAGCCCCAGCATTTT. Translation gives CATSDPGQPQHF.

This clonotype was observed at least ten times. The V gene is TRBV28, the J gene TRBJ2-7; 7 bases are shared with TRBD2. The CDR3 is 15 residues long. The ends lost 4 bases at V and 3 bases at J; junction bases unmatched: 9. Germline V gives CDR1 MDHEN, CDR2 SYDVKM. The CDR3, as DNA: TGTGCCAGCAGTTCTCCAGCGGGATCGCTCTACGAGCAGTACTTC. It translates to CASSSPAGSLYEQYF. Full variable domain (missing parts from reference TRBV28 and TRBJ2-7): DVKVTQSSRYLVKRTGEKVFLECVQDMDHENMFWYRQDPGLGLRLIYFSYDVKMKEKGDIPEGYSVSREKKERFSLILESASTNQTSMYLCASSSPAGSLYEQYFGPGTRLTVT.

The chain links TRBV7-6 to TRBJ1-2; TRBD1 is a possible D gene (5 bases). Trimming stripped 5 bases from V and 8 bases from J, with 18 bases between. The CDR3 consists of 14 residues. Looked up from germline, CDR1 is SGHVS and CDR2 is FNYEAQ. The CDR3 coding sequence is TGTGCCAGCAGCCCGTTTATTGGGGCAGGAGGCTACACCTTC. Translating gives CASSPFIGAGGYTF. The complete variable domain, with remaining parts taken from reference TRBV7-6 and TRBJ1-2, reads GAGVSQSPRYKVTKRGQDVALRCDPISGHVSLYWYRQALGQGPEFLTYFNYEAQQDKSGLPNDRFSAERPEGSISTLTIQRTEQRDSAMYRCASSPFIGAGGYTFGSGTRLTVV.

This sequence joins TRBV20-1 and TRBJ2-7, with D possibly matching TRBD1 (7 bases). The CDR3 loop spans 13 amino acids. Germline values: CDR1 DFQATT, CDR2 SNEGSKA (reference sequence). The V end lost 5 bases, the J end lost 4 bases, and 15 bases lay between the germline ends. The CDR3 protein is CSAYIAGGYEQYF. The CDR3 DNA is TGCAGTGCTTACATCGCAGGGGGGTACGAGCAGTACTTC.